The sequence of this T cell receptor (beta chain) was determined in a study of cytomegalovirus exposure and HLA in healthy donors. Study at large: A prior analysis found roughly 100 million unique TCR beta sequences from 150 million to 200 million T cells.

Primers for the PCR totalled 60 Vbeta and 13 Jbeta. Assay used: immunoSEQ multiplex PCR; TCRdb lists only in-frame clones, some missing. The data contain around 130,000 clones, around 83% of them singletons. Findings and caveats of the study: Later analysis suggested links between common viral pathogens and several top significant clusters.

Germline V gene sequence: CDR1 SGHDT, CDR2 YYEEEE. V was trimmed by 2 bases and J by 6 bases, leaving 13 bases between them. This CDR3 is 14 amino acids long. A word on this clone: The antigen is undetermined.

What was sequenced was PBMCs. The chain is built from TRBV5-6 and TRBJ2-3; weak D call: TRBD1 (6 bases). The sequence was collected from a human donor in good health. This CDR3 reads CASSFRAGADTQYF. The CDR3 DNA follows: TGTGCCAGCAGCTTCCGGGCAGGGGCGGATACGCAGTATTTT. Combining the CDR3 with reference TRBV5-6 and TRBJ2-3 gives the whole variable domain DAGVTQSPTHLIKTRGQQVTLRCSPKSGHDTVSWYQQALGQGPQFIFQYYEEEERQRGNFPDRFSGHQFPNYSSELNVNALLLGDSALYLCASSFRAGADTQYFGPGTRLTVL.